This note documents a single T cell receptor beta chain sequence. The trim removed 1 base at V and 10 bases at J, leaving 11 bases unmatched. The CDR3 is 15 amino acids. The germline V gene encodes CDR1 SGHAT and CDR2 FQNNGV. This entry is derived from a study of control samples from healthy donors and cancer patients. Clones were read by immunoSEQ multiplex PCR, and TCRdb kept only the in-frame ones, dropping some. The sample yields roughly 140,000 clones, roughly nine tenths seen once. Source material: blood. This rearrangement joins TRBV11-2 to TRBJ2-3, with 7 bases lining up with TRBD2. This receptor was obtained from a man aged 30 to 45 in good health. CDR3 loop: CASSLGRPRGESQYF. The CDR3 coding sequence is TGTGCCAGCAGCTTAGGCCGACCTCGGGGGGAATCGCAGTATTTT.